This T cell receptor beta chain appears in the sequencing data of a study of cytomegalovirus exposure and HLA in healthy donors. In the PCR, 60 Vbeta and 13 Jbeta primers were used. The protocol was immunoSEQ multiplex PCR, while the TCRdb copy is restricted to in-frame clones and leaves out a portion. Of roughly 120,000 clones listed, about 80% were seen once; the top ten hold 8% to 9%. Specimen: PBMCs. The TCR was taken from a female donor in good health and CMV-seropositive.

The CDR3 protein is CASSSSGGAGGSTDTQYF. The CDR3 region has the DNA TGCGCCAGCAGTTCCAGCGGGGGGGCCGGAGGGAGCACAGATACGCAGTATTTT. This chain uses TRBV5-1 with TRBJ2-3, with 10 bases lining up with TRBD2. Germline CDR1 is SGHRS and CDR2 is YFSETQ. Trimming took 5 bases from V and 0 from J; bases not matched to a gene: 12. CDR3 length: 18 amino acids.